This is a list of T cell receptor beta chains from one sample in a study of cytomegalovirus exposure and HLA in healthy donors. TCRdb keeps only in-frame clones here, not all; method: immunoSEQ multiplex PCR. The sample includes tens of thousands of clones, around 80% of them seen just once. The material sequenced was PBMCs. The receptors come from a young man in good health and CMV-seronegative. CDR3s include the opening cysteine and the closing phenylalanine or tryptophan. The order of the fields is clone size, D gene, J gene, V gene, CDR3 DNA, CDR3 protein. The D gene is left open where the match is weak. Expanded clones get a size class; other rows say once, few or many, or leave the size out.

>-|TRBD1|TRBJ1-5|TRBV6-5
TGTGCCAGCAGTACAGACAGGGCACGGCAGCCCCAGCATTTT
CASSTDRARQPQHF
>-|TRBD1|TRBJ1-1|TRBV5-6
TGTGCCAGCAGCTCCCGGGACAGGGGGCTCAATGGCGGAAACACTGAAGCTTTCTTT
CASSSRDRGLNGGNTEAFF
>-|-|TRBJ2-5|TRBV27
TGTGCCAGCAGTGTCCGGGACAACCAAGAGACCCAGTACTTC
CASSVRDNQETQYF
>-|-|TRBJ1-6|TRBV5-1
TGCGCCAGCAGCTTGGATGGCAGGGTAAATTCACCCCTCCACTTT
CASSLDGRVNSPLHF
>-|TRBD1|TRBJ1-5|TRBV28
TGTGCCAGCAGTTCGGGACAGACGAATCAGCCCCAGCATTTT
CASSSGQTNQPQHF
>-|-|TRBJ1-2|TRBV25-1
TGTGCCAGCAGTGATTGGGGCAGTTCCGCCGACTACACCTTC
CASSDWGSSADYTF
>-|TRBD2|TRBJ2-5|TRBV5-6
TGTGCCAGCAGCGACGAGACTAGCTGGGAGACCCAGTACTTC
CASSDETSWETQYF
>-|-|TRBJ2-1|TRBV7-3
TGTGCCAGCAGCCGCGGTACAGGGTCCTCCTCCAATGAGCAGTTCTTC
CASSRGTGSSSNEQFF
>-|-|TRBJ1-1|TRBV5-1
TGCGCCAGCAGCGCGCGGGGCTGGGACACTGAAGCTTTCTTT
CASSARGWDTEAFF
>-|-|TRBJ1-1|TRBV14
TGTGCCAGCAGCCAAGATTGGGGGCAGTACACTGAAGCTTTCTTT
CASSQDWGQYTEAFF
>-|-|TRBJ1-1|TRBV18
TGTGCCAGCTCACCACGAGACACCTCTCAGGGCATGAACACTGAAGCTTTCTTT
CASSPRDTSQGMNTEAFF
>-|-|TRBJ1-1|TRBV2
TGTGCCAGCAAGCGGGACTTGAACACTGAAGCTTTCTTT
CASKRDLNTEAFF
>-|-|TRBJ1-3|TRBV5-1
TGCGCCAGCAGCCCCACTAGCTCTGGAAACACCATATATTTT
CASSPTSSGNTIYF
>few|-|TRBJ1-5|TRBV5-1
TGCGCCAGCAGCCCTACGGCGGGTGGGAATCAGCCCCAGCATTTT
CASSPTAGGNQPQHF
>-|-|TRBJ1-2|TRBV19
TGTGCCAGTAAAACCAGGGACACGGGCTACACCTTC
CASKTRDTGYTF
>once|-|TRBJ2-7|TRBV29-1
TGCAGCGTTGGGGCGTACGAGCAGTACTTC
CSVGAYEQYF
>once|TRBD1|TRBJ1-1|TRBV18
TGTGCCAGCTCACCTGCCGGGACAGGGTTACTCATGAACACTGAAGCTTTCTTT
CASSPAGTGLLMNTEAFF